A selection of T cell receptor beta chains follows, all from one sample in a study of shared clonotypes between healthy human individuals. Profiling relied on immunoSEQ multiplex PCR, and the TCRdb table lists in-frame clones only, not all of them. The profile shows roughly 1,800,000 clones, roughly 95% of them singletons. Sequenced material: naive CD8+ T cells sorted from blood. The receptors stem from a man aged 18 to 29 in good health. Both conserved end residues are part of each CDR3. Each record gives: D gene, V gene, J gene, clone size, CDR3 protein, CDR3 DNA. D genes are given only for firm matches. A clone size is listed for some rows: how often the clone was seen (once, few, many), or a class if it is expanded.

d_call: TRBD1
v_call: TRBV27
j_call: TRBJ2-1
clone_size: NA
cdr3_aa: CASSDRGPPDEQFF
cdr3_nt: TGTGCCAGCAGCGACAGGGGGCCTCCAGATGAGCAGTTCTTC

d_call: TRBD2
v_call: TRBV7-7
j_call: TRBJ2-5
clone_size: NA
cdr3_aa: CASSLIAGGLQETQYF
cdr3_nt: TGTGCTAGCAGCTTAATAGCGGGGGGCCTCCAAGAGACCCAGTACTTC

d_call: NA
v_call: TRBV27
j_call: TRBJ1-2
clone_size: NA
cdr3_aa: CASSPTLSANYGYTF
cdr3_nt: TGTGCCAGCAGTCCCACACTCAGTGCTAACTATGGCTACACCTTC

d_call: NA
v_call: TRBV4-1
j_call: TRBJ1-1
clone_size: NA
cdr3_aa: CASSQGGTTEAFF
cdr3_nt: TGCGCCAGCAGCCAAGGTGGGACCACTGAAGCTTTCTTT

d_call: NA
v_call: TRBV28
j_call: TRBJ2-1
clone_size: NA
cdr3_aa: CASSSPYREVYNEQFF
cdr3_nt: TGTGCCAGCAGTTCCCCCTACAGGGAGGTCTACAATGAGCAGTTCTTC

d_call: NA
v_call: TRBV19
j_call: TRBJ1-4
clone_size: NA
cdr3_aa: CASSRLTGLTNEKLFF
cdr3_nt: TGTGCCAGTAGTAGACTCACAGGGCTTACTAATGAAAAACTGTTTTTT

d_call: TRBD2
v_call: TRBV4-2
j_call: TRBJ2-3
clone_size: once
cdr3_aa: CASSQDHSGSSDTQYF
cdr3_nt: TGTGCCAGCAGCCAAGACCATAGCGGGAGTTCGGATACGCAGTATTTT

d_call: NA
v_call: TRBV28
j_call: TRBJ1-2
clone_size: NA
cdr3_aa: CASRVQGGYGYTF
cdr3_nt: TGTGCCAGCAGGGTGCAGGGCGGCTATGGCTACACCTTC

d_call: NA
v_call: TRBV10-2
j_call: TRBJ1-1
clone_size: NA
cdr3_aa: CASSDVELNTEAFF
cdr3_nt: TGCGCCAGCAGTGATGTGGAACTGAACACTGAAGCTTTCTTT

d_call: NA
v_call: TRBV2
j_call: TRBJ2-7
clone_size: NA
cdr3_aa: CASWRVPYEQYF
cdr3_nt: TGTGCCAGCTGGAGGGTCCCCTACGAGCAGTACTTC

d_call: NA
v_call: TRBV28
j_call: TRBJ1-4
clone_size: NA
cdr3_aa: CASSLRATNEKLFF
cdr3_nt: TGTGCCAGCAGTTTAAGGGCAACTAATGAAAAACTGTTTTTT

d_call: NA
v_call: TRBV7-9
j_call: TRBJ2-7
clone_size: NA
cdr3_aa: CASSHRDFSYEQYF
cdr3_nt: TGTGCCAGCAGCCACCGGGACTTTTCCTACGAGCAGTACTTC

d_call: NA
v_call: TRBV2
j_call: TRBJ2-5
clone_size: NA
cdr3_aa: CASSGEQNQETQYF
cdr3_nt: TGTGCCAGCTCAGGGGAGCAAAACCAAGAGACCCAGTACTTC

d_call: TRBD1
v_call: TRBV5-8
j_call: TRBJ1-2
clone_size: NA
cdr3_aa: CASSPPDRDAYRIYNYGYTF
cdr3_nt: TGTGCCAGCAGCCCGCCGGACAGGGACGCCTATAGGATATATAACTATGGCTACACCTTC

d_call: TRBD1
v_call: TRBV7-9
j_call: TRBJ2-5
clone_size: NA
cdr3_aa: CASSQSGTEETQYF
cdr3_nt: TGTGCCAGCAGCCAGTCGGGGACAGAAGAGACCCAGTACTTC

d_call: NA
v_call: TRBV10-3
j_call: TRBJ2-7
clone_size: NA
cdr3_aa: CAISSATYYEQYF
cdr3_nt: TGTGCCATCAGTTCCGCGACCTACTACGAGCAGTACTTC

d_call: TRBD2
v_call: TRBV6-5
j_call: TRBJ2-7
clone_size: NA
cdr3_aa: CASSLAGGPNEQYF
cdr3_nt: TGTGCCAGCAGTTTAGCGGGGGGGCCGAACGAGCAGTACTTC

d_call: NA
v_call: TRBV10-2
j_call: TRBJ1-4
clone_size: NA
cdr3_aa: CASSEILEKLFF
cdr3_nt: TGCGCCAGCAGTGAGATTCTGGAAAAACTGTTTTTT

d_call: NA
v_call: TRBV27
j_call: TRBJ2-7
clone_size: NA
cdr3_aa: CASSFWGAGGREQYF
cdr3_nt: TGTGCCAGCAGTTTCTGGGGTGCAGGAGGGCGCGAGCAGTACTTC

d_call: NA
v_call: TRBV27
j_call: TRBJ1-1
clone_size: NA
cdr3_aa: CASSFAALNTEAFF
cdr3_nt: TGTGCCAGCAGTTTTGCGGCCTTGAACACTGAAGCTTTCTTT

d_call: NA
v_call: TRBV9
j_call: TRBJ2-5
clone_size: NA
cdr3_aa: CASSVGGVLVETQYF
cdr3_nt: TGTGCCAGCAGCGTAGGAGGGGTTTTGGTGGAGACCCAGTACTTC

d_call: TRBD1
v_call: TRBV5-4
j_call: TRBJ1-6
clone_size: NA
cdr3_aa: CASQTGGIGSPLHF
cdr3_nt: TGTGCCAGCCAGACAGGGGGCATAGGTTCACCCCTCCACTTT

d_call: NA
v_call: TRBV9
j_call: TRBJ2-2
clone_size: NA
cdr3_aa: CASSADSYTGELFF
cdr3_nt: TGTGCCAGCAGCGCTGACTCGTACACCGGGGAGCTGTTTTTT

d_call: TRBD2
v_call: TRBV6-5
j_call: TRBJ2-3
clone_size: NA
cdr3_aa: CASSYSAGELTDTQYF
cdr3_nt: TGTGCCAGCAGTTACTCGGCGGGAGAGTTAACAGATACGCAGTATTTT

d_call: NA
v_call: TRBV13
j_call: TRBJ2-3
clone_size: NA
cdr3_aa: CASSLGVEGDGTDTQYF
cdr3_nt: TGTGCCAGCAGCTTAGGCGTCGAGGGGGACGGCACAGATACGCAGTATTTT

d_call: NA
v_call: TRBV27
j_call: TRBJ2-7
clone_size: NA
cdr3_aa: CASSQYFSYEQYF
cdr3_nt: TGTGCCAGCAGCCAGTATTTCTCCTACGAGCAGTACTTC

d_call: NA
v_call: TRBV12-2
j_call: TRBJ1-1
clone_size: NA
cdr3_aa: CASRCRTGGDTEAFF
cdr3_nt: TGTGCAAGTCGCTGTCGGACAGGGGGGGACACTGAAGCTTTCTTT

d_call: NA
v_call: TRBV5-1
j_call: TRBJ1-2
clone_size: NA
cdr3_aa: CASSLRAAGLIYGYTF
cdr3_nt: TGCGCCAGCAGCCTCCGTGCCGCCGGCTTGATCTATGGCTACACCTTC